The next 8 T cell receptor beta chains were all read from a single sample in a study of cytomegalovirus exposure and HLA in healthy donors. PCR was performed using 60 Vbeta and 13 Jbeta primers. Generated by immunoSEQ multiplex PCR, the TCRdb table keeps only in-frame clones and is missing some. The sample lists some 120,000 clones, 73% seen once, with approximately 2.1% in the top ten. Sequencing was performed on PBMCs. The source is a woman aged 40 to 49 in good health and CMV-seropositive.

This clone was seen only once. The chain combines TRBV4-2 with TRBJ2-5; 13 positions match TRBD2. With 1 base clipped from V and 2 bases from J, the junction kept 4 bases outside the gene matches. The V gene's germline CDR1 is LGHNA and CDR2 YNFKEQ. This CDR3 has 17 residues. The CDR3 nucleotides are TGTGCCAGCAGCCAAGTAACTAGCGGGGGGGGACAAGAGACCCAGTACTTC. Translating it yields CASSQVTSGGGQETQYF.

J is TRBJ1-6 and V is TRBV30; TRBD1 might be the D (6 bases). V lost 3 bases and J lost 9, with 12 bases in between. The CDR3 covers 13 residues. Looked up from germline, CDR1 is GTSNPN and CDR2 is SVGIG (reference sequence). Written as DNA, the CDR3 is TGTGCCTGGAGGGGGGCAGGCGGTTCACCCCTCCACTTT. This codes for CAWRGAGGSPLHF.

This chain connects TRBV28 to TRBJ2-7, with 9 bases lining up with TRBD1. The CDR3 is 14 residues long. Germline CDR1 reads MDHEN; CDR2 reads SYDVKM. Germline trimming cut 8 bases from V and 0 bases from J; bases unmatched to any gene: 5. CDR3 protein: CASFTGGASYEQYF. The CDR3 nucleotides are TGTGCCAGCTTTACAGGGGGCGCCTCCTACGAGCAGTACTTC.

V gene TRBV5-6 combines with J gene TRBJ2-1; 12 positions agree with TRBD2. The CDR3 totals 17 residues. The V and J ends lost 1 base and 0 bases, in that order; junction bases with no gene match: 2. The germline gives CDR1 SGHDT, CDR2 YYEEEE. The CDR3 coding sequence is TGTGCCAGCAGCTTGCGGACTAGCGGGAACTCCTACAATGAGCAGTTCTTC. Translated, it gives CASSLRTSGNSYNEQFF.

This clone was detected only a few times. The CDR3 sequence: CASSARGMTTYEQYF. The CDR3 DNA reads as TGTGCCAGCAGCGCGAGGGGGATGACGACCTACGAGCAGTACTTC. The rearrangement joins TRBV28 to TRBJ2-7; a possible D gene is TRBD1 (6 bases). Trimming removed 6 bases at V and 2 bases at J, with 17 bases between. The CDR3 runs to 15 residues. The germline gives CDR1 MDHEN, CDR2 SYDVKM.

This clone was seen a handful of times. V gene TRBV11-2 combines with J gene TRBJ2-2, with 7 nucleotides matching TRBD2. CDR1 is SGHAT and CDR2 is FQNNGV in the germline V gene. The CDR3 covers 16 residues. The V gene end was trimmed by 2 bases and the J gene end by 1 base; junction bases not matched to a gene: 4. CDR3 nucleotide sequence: TGTGCCAGCAGCTTAACGGGGGGAAAGAACACCGGGGAGCTGTTTTTT. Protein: CASSLTGGKNTGELFF.

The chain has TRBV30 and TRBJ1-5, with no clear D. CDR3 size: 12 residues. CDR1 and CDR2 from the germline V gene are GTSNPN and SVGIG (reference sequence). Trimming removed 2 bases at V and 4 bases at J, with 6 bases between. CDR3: CAWSPPNQPQHF. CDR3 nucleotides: TGTGCCTGGAGTCCCCCGAATCAGCCCCAGCATTTT.

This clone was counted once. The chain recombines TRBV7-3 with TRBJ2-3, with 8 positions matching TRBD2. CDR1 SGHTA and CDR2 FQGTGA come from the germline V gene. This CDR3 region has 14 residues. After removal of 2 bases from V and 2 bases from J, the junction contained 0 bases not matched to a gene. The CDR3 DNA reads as TGTGCCAGCAGCTTAGGACTAGCCACAGATACGCAGTATTTT. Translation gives CASSLGLATDTQYF.